The clone carrying this T cell receptor beta chain was counted a single time. Its specificity is unknown. TCRdb fed the reads into MiXCR, producing one record per CDR3 protein. In the table there are some 270,000 distinct CDR3 sequences, approximately 22% of which are singletons. The sample originates from a study of T cell repertoires in cytomegalovirus infection. The wider study: Peptides in the study included HLA-C-restricted and HLA-B-restricted CMV epitopes. An indication of both CMV infection and matching HLA type came from public TCR beta signatures.

The CDR3 consists of 13 residues. Trimming at V came to 5 bases and at J to 4 bases, leaving 4 bases not matched to a gene. Per the germline V gene, CDR1 is MNHEY and CDR2 is SVGEGT. The study, taken as a whole, reports: In two of eight donors, the top clonotype was HLA-C-restricted CMV-specific. Using cumulative public TCR beta family frequency, the authors identified those who carried CMV together with the relevant HLA.

The clonotype originates from a human donor in good health (CMV status not recorded). Some clones in this sample may be carry-over from other donors' samples. This chain uses TRBV6-2 or TRBV6-3 with TRBJ2-7, with 8 bases fitting TRBD1. The starting material was cultured PBMCs, obtained from culture after CMV antigen stimulation. DNA of the CDR3: TGTGCCAGCAGTGGACACAGGGGGTACGAGCAGTACGTC. Translated, it gives CASSGHRGYEQYV.